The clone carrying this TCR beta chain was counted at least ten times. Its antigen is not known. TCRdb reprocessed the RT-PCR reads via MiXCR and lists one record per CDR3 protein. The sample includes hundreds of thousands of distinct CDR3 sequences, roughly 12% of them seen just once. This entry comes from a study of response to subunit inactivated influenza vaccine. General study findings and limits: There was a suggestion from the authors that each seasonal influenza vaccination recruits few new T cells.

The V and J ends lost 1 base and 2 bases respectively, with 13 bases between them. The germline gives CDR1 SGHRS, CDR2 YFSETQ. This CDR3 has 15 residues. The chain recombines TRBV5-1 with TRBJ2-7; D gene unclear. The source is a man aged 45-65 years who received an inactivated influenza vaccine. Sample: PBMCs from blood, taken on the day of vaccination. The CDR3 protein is CASSLLKFNPYEQYF. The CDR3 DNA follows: TGCGCCAGCAGCTTGCTGAAATTCAATCCCTACGAGCAGTACTTC.